These 28 T cell receptor beta chains came from one sample sequenced in a study of CD8 T cells in ankylosing spondylitis. Study outcomes and limitations: Seemingly characteristic of ankylosing spondylitis blood was a TCR beta motif consisting of about 8 highly homologous variants.

TCRdb re-called the 5' RACE reads with MiXCR, one entry per CDR3 protein. The table has 450,000 to 550,000 distinct CDR3 sequences, 5.3% seen once. Their target antigens are unknown. Sequences were obtained from blood, either unsorted or a sorted T cell fraction (not recorded which). These receptors all stem from a male donor with ankylosing spondylitis.

Many counts were recorded for this clonotype. As DNA, the CDR3 is TGCAGTGCTAGGGGGACAGCTAACTATGGCTACACCTTC. This translates into CSARGTANYGYTF. The chain carries TRBV20-1 and TRBJ1-2; 7 bases match TRBD1. V shed 3 bases, J shed 0 bases, and the junction held 1 base outside the gene matches. The CDR3 is made up of 13 amino acids. Germline V gene sequence: CDR1 DFQATT, CDR2 SNEGSKA (reference sequence).

Concerning this clonotype itself: A much larger clone differs from this one at a single base, so this may be a read error. The chain combines TRBV12-3 or TRBV12-4 with TRBJ2-7; no clear D. The CDR3 consists of 12 residues. CDR3 protein: CSSNLSPDEQYF. In DNA form, the CDR3 reads TGTTCCAGCAACTTAAGCCCCGACGAGCAGTACTTC.

The chain couples TRBV7-9 to TRBJ2-5; perhaps D is TRBD1 or TRBD2 (5 bases each). V gave up 1 base and J gave up 1 base, with 10 bases separating them. The CDR3 runs to 15 residues. CDR1 and CDR2 (germline): SEHNR, FQNEAQ (reference sequence). The CDR3 sequence is CASSLGGARQETQYF. In DNA, the CDR3 is TGTGCCAGCAGCTTAGGAGGGGCGCGCCAAGAGACCCAGTACTTC.

This clonotype has ten or more counts. The CDR3 sequence is CASSLSGTGGYGYTF. The CDR3 DNA is TGTGCCAGCAGCTTGTCCGGGACAGGGGGCTATGGCTACACCTTC. The chain recombines TRBV7-9 with TRBJ1-2, with 11 nucleotides matching TRBD1. Trimming took 3 bases from V and 4 from J; bases not matched to a gene: 4. Germline V lookup: CDR1 SEHNR, CDR2 FQNEAQ (reference sequence). CDR3 length equals 15 residues.

The chain employs TRBV27 and TRBJ2-7; tentatively, D is TRBD1 (6 bases). Germline V CDR1 and CDR2: MNHEY, SMNVEV (reference sequence). There are 13 residues in the CDR3. Trimming took 3 bases from V and 6 from J, leaving 12 bases between them. CDR3 in amino acids: CASSLGQSFEQYF. CDR3 bases: TGTGCCAGCAGTTTGGGACAATCATTCGAGCAGTACTTC.

This clonotype was counted ten times or more. The chain is built from TRBV5-1 and TRBJ2-5; TRBD2 might be the D (6 bases). Germline CDR1 and CDR2: SGHRS and YFSETQ. This CDR3 has 14 residues. V lost 4 bases and J lost 4, with 14 bases in between. The CDR3 DNA follows: TGCGCCAGCAGCCAGACGGACGGGGGAGAGACCCAGTACTTC. It is translated as CASSQTDGGETQYF.

This clonotype was seen many times. The V call is TRBV20-1, the J call TRBJ1-1, with D uncertain. The CDR3 spans 13 residues. Germline lookup yields CDR1 DFQATT and CDR2 SNEGSKA (reference sequence). V dropped 6 bases and J dropped 3 bases, with 14 bases sitting between them. The CDR3 spells CSALSWEDTEAFF. In DNA, the CDR3 is TGCAGTGCCCTGAGTTGGGAGGACACTGAAGCTTTCTTT.

The V and J genes are TRBV5-6 and TRBJ1-1; maybe TRBD1 (6 bases). Trimming took off 2 bases at V and 11 bases at J, with 19 bases between the two ends. The CDR3 runs to 14 residues. The V gene's germline CDR1 is SGHDT and CDR2 YYEEEE. This CDR3 reads CASSFGDTGKAAFF. CDR3 nucleotides: TGTGCCAGCAGCTTTGGGGACACGGGAAAAGCGGCTTTCTTT. The full variable domain, in which reference TRBV5-6 and TRBJ1-1 provide the parts outside the CDR3, is DAGVTQSPTHLIKTRGQQVTLRCSPKSGHDTVSWYQQALGQGPQFIFQYYEEEERQRGNFPDRFSGHQFPNYSSELNVNALLLGDSALYLCASSFGDTGKAAFFGQGTRLTVV.

This clonotype appeared many times. The chain combines TRBV7-9 with TRBJ2-7; the D gene is possibly TRBD2 (6 bases). The germline V gene encodes CDR1 SEHNR and CDR2 FQNEAQ (reference sequence). The CDR3 loop spans 13 amino acids. V lost 5 bases to trimming and J lost 5 bases, with 13 bases between them. CDR3 protein: CASSTLGGHEQYF. CDR3 coding DNA: TGTGCCAGCAGCACACTGGGAGGCCACGAGCAGTACTTC.

This clonotype has at least ten counts. The rearrangement links TRBV20-1 to TRBJ1-4; no firm D call. The CDR3 length is 13 residues. Germline V gene lookup returns CDR1 DFQATT and CDR2 SNEGSKA (reference sequence). Trimming cost V 3 bases and J 5 bases, with 10 bases left between them. CDR3 in amino acids: CSASTGQNEKLFF. Here the CDR3 DNA reads TGCAGTGCTAGCACGGGTCAGAATGAAAAACTGTTTTTT.

In DNA, the CDR3 is TGTGCCAGCAGTTCTCAGGGGCCGGGGCCCCAGCATTTT. Residues: CASSSQGPGPQHF. The rearrangement uses TRBV6-2 or TRBV6-3 and TRBJ1-5, with a tentative D call TRBD1 (6 bases). V was pared by 4 bases and J by 9 bases, with 13 bases between. CDR1 MNHEY and CDR2 SVGEGT come from the germline V gene. The CDR3 is 13 amino acids.

This clonotype has ten or more counts. This chain connects TRBV10-3 to TRBJ2-3, with 11 bases matching TRBD2. In germline, CDR1 is ENHRY, CDR2 SYGVKD. This CDR3 comprises 15 residues. The ends lost 6 bases at V and 6 bases at J; junction bases unmatched: 8. CDR3 sequence reads: CAIRISGRAADTQYF. The CDR3 DNA reads TGTGCCATCAGGATTAGCGGGAGGGCCGCGGATACGCAGTATTTT.

In its sample, this clonotype was seen many times. The gene calls are TRBV6-2 or TRBV6-3 and TRBJ2-1; D gene ambiguous. Germline V gene sequence: CDR1 MNHEY, CDR2 SVGEGT. V lost 7 bases, J lost 0 bases, and 10 bases lay in between. This CDR3 region has 14 residues. The CDR3 here is CASMGGSSYNEQFF. CDR3 nucleotides: TGTGCCAGCATGGGCGGCAGCTCCTACAATGAGCAGTTCTTC.

This rearrangement joins TRBV5-1 to TRBJ2-1; D unclear. Germline CDR1 reads SGHRS; CDR2 reads YFSETQ. V lost 0 bases, J lost 8 bases, and 18 bases lay in between. There are 16 residues in the CDR3. CDR3 residues: CASSLVLGGLGDEQFF. CDR3 nucleotides: TGCGCCAGCAGCTTGGTTCTTGGTGGGCTTGGGGATGAGCAGTTCTTC.

This clonotype has at least ten counts. V usage is TRBV27 and J usage is TRBJ1-3; D is ambiguous. The length of the CDR3 is 14 residues. V was cut by 10 bases and J by 0 bases, with 13 bases left in between. Germline CDR1 reads MNHEY; CDR2 reads SMNVEV (reference sequence). This chain's CDR3 is CATRQAGSGNTIYF. Written as DNA, the CDR3 is TGTGCCACTAGACAAGCGGGCTCTGGAAACACCATATATTTT.

This clonotype was seen at least ten times. The chain combines TRBV5-1 with TRBJ1-2; D is uncertain. Germline CDR1 reads SGHRS; CDR2 reads YFSETQ. CDR3 length: 14 residues. The V gene lost 0 bases and the J gene lost 0 bases, with 6 bases spanning the gap. CDR3 sequence: CASSLAVTNYGYTF. CDR3 in DNA: TGCGCCAGCAGCTTGGCCGTAACTAACTATGGCTACACCTTC.

V and J are TRBV7-9 and TRBJ2-7, with 11 bases that match TRBD2. The germline V gene has CDR1 SEHNR and CDR2 FQNEAQ (reference sequence). Trimming at V came to 4 bases and at J to 6 bases, leaving 5 bases not matched to a gene. The CDR3 runs 14 residues. The CDR3 here is CASSYTSGRSEQYF. As DNA, the CDR3 is TGTGCCAGCAGCTATACTAGCGGGAGAAGCGAGCAGTACTTC.

This clonotype was counted at least ten times. The chain carries TRBV7-2 and TRBJ1-1; 7 nucleotides line up with TRBD1. In germline, CDR1 is SGHTA, CDR2 FQGNSA. V gave up 1 base and J gave up 6 bases; unmatched junction bases: 8. The CDR3 runs to 15 residues. The CDR3 nucleotides are TGTGCCAGCAGCTTAGACAGGGGAGGGACGGCTGAAGCTTTCTTT. Translation gives CASSLDRGGTAEAFF.

The genes are TRBV18 and TRBJ2-1; D not resolved. The CDR3 covers 13 residues. CDR1 and CDR2 (germline): KGHSH, LQKENI. Trimming removed 4 bases at V and 2 bases at J, with 6 bases between. CDR3 in DNA: TGTGCCAGCTCACGGGCCACCTACAATGAGCAGTTCTTC. It yields the protein CASSRATYNEQFF.

This rearrangement joins TRBV6-1 to TRBJ2-1, with TRBD1 matching 8 bases. The length of the CDR3 is 15 residues. V trimming: 8 bases; J trimming: 6 bases; junction bases outside the gene matches: 12. Germline CDR1 reads MNHNS; CDR2 reads SASEGT. As DNA, the CDR3 is TGTGCCAGCGAAGCCTTCAGGGGGCGCCCCAATGAGCAGTTCTTC. Translated: CASEAFRGRPNEQFF.

This clonotype was recorded many times. The chain joins TRBV7-3 to TRBJ2-6, with a tentative D call TRBD1 (6 bases). The germline V gene encodes CDR1 SGHTA and CDR2 FQGTGA. V was shortened by 5 bases and J by 0 bases, with 17 bases between the two germline ends. This CDR3 contains 18 residues. The CDR3 reads CASSPKIQGSSGANVLTF. In nucleotides, the CDR3 is TGTGCCAGCAGCCCAAAAATACAGGGTAGCTCTGGGGCCAACGTCCTGACTTTC.

This clonotype was seen repeatedly, ten times or more. The CDR3 region has the DNA TGTGCCAGCAGCCAAGCGGGCGGGTTAAATGAGCAGTTCTTC. Protein product: CASSQAGGLNEQFF. The V call is TRBV3-1, the J call TRBJ2-1, with D possibly TRBD2 on 5 matching bases. Trimming cost V 1 base and J 7 bases, with 11 bases left between them. This CDR3 region has 14 residues. Per the germline V gene, CDR1 is LGHDT and CDR2 is YNNKEL (reference sequence).

This clonotype was seen repeatedly, ten times or more. The chain carries TRBV5-6 and TRBJ2-3; perhaps TRBD1 as D (5 bases). The CDR3 has 15 residues. Trimming removed 0 bases from V and 2 bases from J, with 10 bases in between. Per the germline V gene, CDR1 is SGHDT and CDR2 is YYEEEE. The CDR3 spells CASSLAGRATDTQYF. Written as DNA, the CDR3 is TGTGCCAGCAGCTTGGCCGGCAGGGCCACAGATACGCAGTATTTT.

Ten or more counts support this clonotype. The gene calls are TRBV4-3 and TRBJ2-5; 7 bases map to TRBD2. The CDR3 spans 14 residues. After removal of 2 bases from V and 4 bases from J, the junction contained 4 bases not matched to a gene. Germline lookup yields CDR1 LGHNA and CDR2 YSLEER. CDR3 nucleotide sequence: TGCGCCAGCAGCCAACTAGCGGCGGCAGAGACCCAGTACTTC. It translates to CASSQLAAAETQYF.

The table lists this clonotype with many counts. The chain couples TRBV9 to TRBJ2-3; 9 bases are shared with TRBD2. V trimming: 1 base; J trimming: 0 bases; junction bases outside the gene matches: 0. The CDR3 contains 15 residues. Germline V gives CDR1 SGDLS, CDR2 YYNGEE. CDR3 nucleotide sequence: TGTGCCAGCAGCGTAACTAGCGGGAGCACAGATACGCAGTATTTT. This gives the protein CASSVTSGSTDTQYF. Using reference TRBV9 and TRBJ2-3 for the parts outside the CDR3, the full variable domain is DSGVTQTPKHLITATGQRVTLRCSPRSGDLSVYWYQQSLDQGLQFLIQYYNGEERAKGNILERFSAQQFPDLHSELNLSSLELGDSALYFCASSVTSGSTDTQYFGPGTRLTVL.

With regard to this clonotype: A much larger clone is a single base away; this may be a read error. The V gene is TRBV5-1, the J gene TRBJ2-7; D is unclear. CDR1 SGHRS and CDR2 YFSETQ come from the germline V gene. The V end lost 2 bases, the J end lost 5 bases, and 14 bases lay between the germline ends. The CDR3 runs to 14 residues. In DNA form, the CDR3 reads TGCGCCAGCAGCTTAAATGTAGTACGGCACGAGCAGTACTTC. Translated, it gives CASSLNVVRHEQYF.

This clonotype was counted many times. The chain is built from TRBV7-2 and TRBJ1-5, with a possible D match to TRBD1 (5 bases). Trimming took off 5 bases at V and 6 bases at J, with 14 bases between the two ends. Germline values: CDR1 SGHTA, CDR2 FQGNSA. This CDR3 has 14 residues. Here the CDR3 DNA reads TGTGCCAGCAGCCGCGGGGGGGGAGGTCAGCCCCAGCATTTT. Translating it yields CASSRGGGGQPQHF. The variable domain in full, with the rest retrieved from reference TRBV7-2 and TRBJ1-5, is GAGVSQSPSNKVTEKGKDVELRCDPISGHTALYWYRQSLGQGLEFLIYFQGNSAPDKSGLPSDRFSAERTGGSVSTLTIQRTQQEDSAVYLCASSRGGGGQPQHFGDGTRLSIL.

This clonotype was observed a handful of times. The V and J genes are TRBV5-5 and TRBJ2-1; TRBD2 is a possible D gene (5 bases). The CDR3 has 13 residues. Trimming stripped 4 bases from V and 6 bases from J, with 11 bases between. The germline V gene encodes CDR1 SGHKS and CDR2 YYEKEE (reference sequence). CDR3 nucleotide sequence: TGTGCCAGCAGCCCCGTACGGGGCAATGAGCAGTTCTTC. Translated, it gives CASSPVRGNEQFF.